This T cell receptor (beta chain) emerged from a study of cytomegalovirus exposure and HLA in healthy donors. Whole-study results and caveats: It was reported that the classifier diagnosed cytomegalovirus status with high specificity and sensitivity in both the original and validation cohorts.

The germline V gene has CDR1 SEHNR and CDR2 FQNEAQ (reference sequence). The CDR3 loop spans 17 amino acids. A word on this clone: The antigen is undetermined. Its ends do not fully match the called genes, so a read error is possible.

The PCR contained 60 Vbeta and 13 Jbeta primers. This table comes from immunoSEQ multiplex PCR, and its TCRdb copy is limited to in-frame clones, with some not included. The table has around 180,000 clones, around 80% seen once. The chain combines TRBV7-9 with TRBJ2-1; D is perhaps TRBD2 (6 bases). The sequencing sample was made of PBMCs. This clonotype was sampled from a man aged 35 to 55 in good health and CMV-seronegative. Here the CDR3 DNA reads TGTTCCAGCAGCTCATCCGGTCCGAGGGCAGGGAGGAATGAGCAGTTCTTC. Translated: CSSSSSGPRAGRNEQFF.